The 32 T cell receptor beta chains below come from one sample, sequenced in a study of blood T cell repertoires in COVID-19. The table came from immunoSEQ multiplex PCR; TCRdb's copy has only in-frame clones and leaves some out. The repertoire includes some 150,000 clones, 80% to 85% of them detected once, and 8.4% sits in the top ten. Sequenced material: peripheral blood. All receptors come from a woman aged 60-75 years with active or convalescent COVID-19.

This clone was observed a handful of times. CDR3 residues: CASRSGQGVDYGYTF. The CDR3 DNA sequence: TGTGCCAGTAGATCGGGACAGGGAGTAGACTATGGCTACACCTTC. This chain joins TRBV19 and TRBJ1-2; 9 bases match TRBD1. With V trimmed by 6 bases and J by 3 bases, 8 bases remained unmatched. Germline V gene lookup returns CDR1 LNHDA and CDR2 SQIVND (reference sequence). The CDR3 sequence is 15 residues long.

J is TRBJ2-7 and V is TRBV19, with 9 bases lining up with TRBD1. Trimming cost V 3 bases and J 6 bases; bases outside gene matches: 6. The V gene's germline CDR1 is LNHDA and CDR2 SQIVND (reference sequence). This CDR3 has 14 amino acids. For the CDR3, the DNA is TGTGCCAGTAGTATCCTTGGGACAGGGAGCGAGCAGTACTTC. As protein: CASSILGTGSEQYF.

The CDR3 coding sequence is TGTGCCAGCAGCCCAGACGACAGGGACACTGAAGCTTTCTTT. The encoded protein is CASSPDDRDTEAFF. This chain connects TRBV11-2 to TRBJ1-1; 7 nucleotides match TRBD1. The germline V gene has CDR1 SGHAT and CDR2 FQNNGV. This CDR3 is built from 14 residues. V shed 5 bases, J shed 3 bases, and the junction held 6 bases outside the gene matches.

The rearrangement links TRBV30 to TRBJ1-6; 10 bases match TRBD1. With V trimmed by 1 base and J by 10 bases, 10 bases remained unmatched. Germline CDR1 and CDR2: GTSNPN and SVGIG (reference sequence). CDR3 length equals 16 residues. The CDR3 coding sequence is TGTGCCTGGAGTGGGGTATTGGGACAGGGGAACTCACCCCTCCACTTT. It codes for CAWSGVLGQGNSPLHF. The full variable domain, rest sourced from reference TRBV30 and TRBJ1-6, is SQTIHQWPATLVQPVGSPLSLECTVEGTSNPNLYWYRQAAGRGLQLLFYSVGIGQISSEVPQNLSASRPQDRQFILSSKKLLLSDSGFYLCAWSGVLGQGNSPLHFGNGTRLTVT.

V usage is TRBV25-1 and J usage is TRBJ1-1, with TRBD1 as a possible D gene (6 bases). CDR1 MGHDK and CDR2 SYGVNS come from the germline V gene. Trimming cost V 9 bases and J 4 bases, with 12 bases left between them. This CDR3 spans 12 amino acids. The CDR3 region has the DNA TGTGCCAGTGCCCCAGGGGCCACTGAAGCTTTCTTT. Translating gives CASAPGATEAFF. The whole variable domain, remainder taken from reference TRBV25-1 and TRBJ1-1, is EADIYQTPRYLVIGTGKKITLECSQTMGHDKMYWYQQDPGMELHLIHYSYGVNSTEKGDLSSESTVSRIRTEHFPLTLESARPSHTSQYLCASAPGATEAFFGQGTRLTVV.

The table lists this clone with a few counts. CDR3 protein: CASSANPGTVNYGYTF. The CDR3 bases are TGCGCCAGCAGCGCTAATCCCGGGACAGTTAACTATGGCTACACCTTC. The chain recombines TRBV5-1 with TRBJ1-2; TRBD1 aligns across 7 bases. The germline gives CDR1 SGHRS, CDR2 YFSETQ. The CDR3 has 16 amino acids. V lost 4 bases and J lost 1; bases outside the gene matches: 10. Drawing the rest from reference TRBV5-1 and TRBJ1-2, the complete variable domain is KAGVTQTPRYLIKTRGQQVTLSCSPISGHRSVSWYQQTPGQGLQFLFEYFSETQRNKGNFPGRFSGRQFSNSRSEMNVSTLELGDSALYLCASSANPGTVNYGYTFGSGTRLTVV.

The J gene is TRBJ1-5, the V gene TRBV19, with D unresolved. Germline V gene sequence: CDR1 LNHDA, CDR2 SQIVND (reference sequence). This CDR3 region has 16 residues. Between the trimmed V and J ends, which lost 2 bases and 4 bases, there was a span of 15 bases. The CDR3 reads CASSISSGDLNQPQHF. CDR3 sequence (DNA): TGTGCCAGTAGTATATCGTCCGGGGATCTTAATCAGCCCCAGCATTTT.

The table lists this clone with a few counts. This chain joins TRBV4-1 and TRBJ2-3; D is possibly TRBD2 (7 bases). The V gene's germline CDR1 is MGHRA and CDR2 YSYEKL. The ends were cut back, 3 bases at V and 8 bases at J, with 24 bases in the middle. This CDR3 is 17 amino acids long. The CDR3 sequence: CASSHPGKGGLLSTQYF. The CDR3 region has the DNA TGCGCCAGCAGCCATCCCGGAAAGGGGGGGCTCCTAAGTACGCAGTATTTT.

CDR3 sequence reads: CASSLSPGGWNEQFF. CDR3 nucleotide sequence: TGTGCCAGCAGCTTATCGCCAGGGGGCTGGAATGAGCAGTTCTTC. The chain carries TRBV11-3 and TRBJ2-1; 8 nucleotides match TRBD1. V dropped 2 bases and J dropped 7; count of bases not matched to a gene: 7. The germline CDR1 and CDR2 sequences are SGHNT and YENEEA. The CDR3 loop spans 15 amino acids.

The V call is TRBV4-2, the J call TRBJ1-5; D is uncertain. V was trimmed by 3 bases and J by 5 bases, leaving 11 bases between them. Germline loops: CDR1 LGHNA, CDR2 YNFKEQ. CDR3 length: 14 amino acids. CDR3 in DNA: TGTGCCAGCAGCCATGGACTCGACGATCAGCCCCAGCATTTT. It translates to CASSHGLDDQPQHF.

The chain carries TRBV11-2 and TRBJ2-1; D gene ambiguous. Per germline, CDR1 SGHAT and CDR2 FQNNGV. V dropped 5 bases and J dropped 10 bases, with 9 bases sitting between them. This CDR3 comprises 11 residues. The CDR3 spells CASSGPGEQFF. In DNA, the CDR3 is TGTGCCAGCAGCGGCCCCGGGGAGCAGTTCTTC.

This rearrangement joins TRBV18 to TRBJ1-5; D is uncertain. Germline CDR1 reads KGHSH; CDR2 reads LQKENI. V lost 2 bases, J lost 5 bases, and 10 bases lay in between. The CDR3 extends over 14 amino acids. In nucleotides, the CDR3 is TGTGCCAGCTCACCAATCCAGCAGGATCAGCCCCAGCATTTT. Translated, it gives CASSPIQQDQPQHF.

The chain is built from TRBV10-1 and TRBJ2-3; 7 nucleotides line up with TRBD2. Germline lookup yields CDR1 WNHNN and CDR2 SYGVQD (reference sequence). J was trimmed by 1 base and V by 3 bases; bases with no gene match: 4. This CDR3 spans 15 amino acids. CDR3 coding DNA: TGCGCCAGCAGTGACCGGGGGGAAGGCACAGATACGCAGTATTTT. It is translated as CASSDRGEGTDTQYF.

The chain carries TRBV7-2 and TRBJ2-3; no reliable D call. In germline, CDR1 is SGHTA, CDR2 FQGNSA. CDR3 length equals 14 residues. V was shortened by 5 bases and J by 0 bases, with 9 bases between the two germline ends. For the CDR3, the DNA is TGTGCCAGCAGCCCTACCTTTAGCACAGATACGCAGTATTTT. This gives the protein CASSPTFSTDTQYF. Full variable domain (outside the CDR3, taken from reference TRBV7-2 and TRBJ2-3): GAGVSQSPSNKVTEKGKDVELRCDPISGHTALYWYRQSLGQGLEFLIYFQGNSAPDKSGLPSDRFSAERTGGSVSTLTIQRTQQEDSAVYLCASSPTFSTDTQYFGPGTRLTVL.

J is TRBJ2-2 and V is TRBV16; D gene unclear. The CDR3 contains 14 residues. Trimming took off 1 base at V and 1 base at J, with 4 bases between the two ends. CDR1 and CDR2 from the germline V gene are KGHSY and FQNENV. CDR3 DNA sequence: TGTGCCAGCAGCCAATGGCAGAACACCGGGGAGCTGTTTTTT. Protein sequence: CASSQWQNTGELFF.

The J gene is TRBJ1-1, the V gene TRBV5-4; TRBD1 matches 7 bases. The germline V gene encodes CDR1 SGHNT and CDR2 YYREEE (reference sequence). The trim removed 0 bases at V and 1 base at J, leaving 6 bases unmatched. There are 16 residues in the CDR3. CDR3 nucleotides: TGTGCCAGCAGCTTGGAAGGGGGCGTAAGGAACACTGAAGCTTTCTTT. This gives the protein CASSLEGGVRNTEAFF.

This rearrangement joins TRBV11-2 to TRBJ2-3; tentatively, D is TRBD1 (6 bases). The ends were cut back, 1 base at V and 3 bases at J, with 11 bases in the middle. CDR3 length equals 15 residues. Germline V lookup: CDR1 SGHAT, CDR2 FQNNGV. The CDR3 loop is CASSLGGRGTDTQYF. CDR3 sequence (DNA): TGTGCCAGCAGCTTAGGGGGTAGGGGGACAGATACGCAGTATTTT. The entire variable domain, with the rest obtained from reference TRBV11-2 and TRBJ2-3, is as follows: EAGVAQSPRYKIIEKRQSVAFWCNPISGHATLYWYQQILGQGPKLLIQFQNNGVVDDSQLPKDRFSAERLKGVDSTLKIQPAKLEDSAVYLCASSLGGRGTDTQYFGPGTRLTVL.

This clone was observed a handful of times. CDR3 DNA sequence: TGTGCCAGCAGTGAATTCGGGGGGCGAGTCTATGGCTACACCTTC. This codes for CASSEFGGRVYGYTF. The rearrangement joins TRBV25-1 to TRBJ1-2, with D possibly TRBD1 on 6 matching bases. Germline CDR1 is MGHDK and CDR2 is SYGVNS. Trimming took 1 base from V and 4 from J, leaving 13 bases between them. There are 15 residues in the CDR3.

This clone showed up just once. This chain connects TRBV10-3 to TRBJ1-5; 7 nucleotides match TRBD1. The CDR3 covers 15 residues. Germline V CDR1 and CDR2: ENHRY, SYGVKD. The ends lost 6 bases at V and 5 bases at J; junction bases unmatched: 10. In DNA, the CDR3 is TGTGCCATCAGCCTTACAGGGGAAGCGGATCAGCCCCAGCATTTT. Residues: CAISLTGEADQPQHF.

The chain employs TRBV24-1 and TRBJ1-5, with D unclear. Trimming removed 4 bases from V and 4 bases from J, with 7 bases in between. The CDR3 totals 13 residues. Germline lookup yields CDR1 KGHDR and CDR2 SFDVKD. The CDR3 DNA sequence: TGTGCCACCAGTGAGTCAGGTAATCAGCCCCAGCATTTT. It codes for CATSESGNQPQHF.

This chain links TRBV7-9 with TRBJ1-1; unclear D gene. V was shortened by 6 bases and J by 3 bases, with 17 bases between the two germline ends. CDR1 is SEHNR, CDR2 FQNEAQ, per germline (reference sequence). The CDR3 contains 15 residues. Here the CDR3 DNA reads TGTGCCAGCAGTCGGTCAAGCGCTCGGGACACTGAAGCTTTCTTT. Translating gives CASSRSSARDTEAFF.

CDR3 region: CASSWTGNNQPQHF. The CDR3 DNA is TGCGCCAGCAGCTGGACAGGGAACAATCAGCCCCAGCATTTT. The rearrangement links TRBV5-1 to TRBJ1-5; 8 bases map to TRBD1. The CDR3 runs 14 residues. Per the germline V gene, CDR1 is SGHRS and CDR2 is YFSETQ. V trimming: 3 bases; J trimming: 3 bases; junction bases outside the gene matches: 2.

The CDR3 spells CASSYSGNYGYTF. In nucleotides, the CDR3 is TGTGCCAGCAGTTATTCAGGCAACTATGGCTACACCTTC. The genes are TRBV6-5 and TRBJ1-2; D gene unclear. CDR3 length: 13 amino acids. V lost 3 bases and J 2 bases, leaving 7 bases between the germline ends. Per germline, CDR1 MNHEY and CDR2 SVGAGI.

This chain joins TRBV6-2 or TRBV6-3 and TRBJ1-2; weak D call: TRBD1 (5 bases). Germline V gene sequence: CDR1 MNHEY, CDR2 SVGEGT. The CDR3 spans 15 residues. Trimming left V 0 bases short and J 4 bases short, with 12 bases between. CDR3 sequence reads: CASSYSLTATYGYTF. The CDR3 region has the DNA TGTGCCAGCAGTTACTCATTGACAGCAACCTATGGCTACACCTTC.

This clone was counted only a few times. The gene calls are TRBV19 and TRBJ1-1, with D possibly matching TRBD1 (6 bases). V shed 9 bases and J shed 6 bases, with 14 bases lying between them. The CDR3 covers 12 residues. Germline V gene sequence: CDR1 LNHDA, CDR2 SQIVND (reference sequence). The CDR3 is CASIGGGPEAFF. The CDR3, as DNA: TGTGCCAGCATAGGTGGGGGCCCTGAAGCTTTCTTT.

This clone turned up a few times. The rearrangement joins TRBV28 to TRBJ2-7; 12 positions agree with TRBD2. The CDR3 extends over 17 amino acids. Per the germline V gene, CDR1 is MDHEN and CDR2 is SYDVKM. Trimming removed 2 bases from V and 6 bases from J; junction bases left unmatched: 11. CDR3 protein: CASSLLRASGRAGEQYF. DNA for the CDR3: TGTGCCAGCAGTTTACTTAGGGCTAGCGGGAGGGCCGGCGAGCAGTACTTC. Using reference TRBV28 and TRBJ2-7 for the parts outside the CDR3, the full variable domain is DVKVTQSSRYLVKRTGEKVFLECVQDMDHENMFWYRQDPGLGLRLIYFSYDVKMKEKGDIPEGYSVSREKKERFSLILESASTNQTSMYLCASSLLRASGRAGEQYFGPGTRLTVT.

The chain employs TRBV12-3 or TRBV12-4 and TRBJ2-1; perhaps TRBD1 as D (5 bases). This CDR3 spans 13 amino acids. The V and J ends lost 4 bases and 8 bases respectively, with 12 bases between them. The CDR3 DNA follows: TGTGCCAGCAGTTCCCAGGGTGCGGATGAGCAGTTCTTC. It is translated as CASSSQGADEQFF.

This clone was seen a few times. The chain is built from TRBV27 and TRBJ2-3; 7 nucleotides align to TRBD2. J gave up 4 bases and V 3 bases, and 13 bases lay outside the gene matches. CDR3 length: 17 amino acids. CDR1 is MNHEY, CDR2 SMNVEV, per germline (reference sequence). CDR3 region: CASSFRGGLAVADTQYF. CDR3 coding DNA: TGTGCCAGCAGTTTTCGGGGCGGTCTAGCGGTGGCAGATACGCAGTATTTT.

The V and J genes are TRBV5-4 and TRBJ2-1; the match to TRBD1 covers 10 bases. The CDR3 extends over 13 amino acids. With 3 bases clipped from V and 16 bases from J, the junction kept 10 bases outside the gene matches. Per germline, CDR1 SGHNT and CDR2 YYREEE (reference sequence). This CDR3 reads CASSYFSTGGAFF. The CDR3 DNA follows: TGTGCCAGCAGCTACTTTTCGACAGGGGGCGCTTTCTTC. Looking up the rest from reference TRBV5-4 and TRBJ2-1 gives the full variable domain: ETGVTQSPTHLIKTRGQQVTLRCSSQSGHNTVSWYQQALGQGPQFIFQYYREEENGRGNFPPRFSGLQFPNYSSELNVNALELDDSALYLCASSYFSTGGAFFGPGTRLTVL.

V gene TRBV28 combines with J gene TRBJ2-4; no reliable D call. V gave up 2 bases and J gave up 6 bases, with 20 bases separating them. This CDR3 spans 17 amino acids. CDR1 and CDR2 from the germline V gene are MDHEN and SYDVKM. Written as DNA, the CDR3 is TGTGCCAGCAGTTTACCGTCGACTCCGTTCCCCCGAAACATTCAGTACTTC. Translation gives CASSLPSTPFPRNIQYF.

The rearrangement uses TRBV6-5 and TRBJ2-3; possibly TRBD2 for D (5 bases). In germline, CDR1 is MNHEY, CDR2 SVGAGI. Trimming cost V 6 bases and J 2 bases, with 12 bases left between them. There are 14 residues in the CDR3. In DNA form, the CDR3 reads TGTGCCAGCAGGGGAGACTACTCCACAGATACGCAGTATTTT. This sequence encodes CASRGDYSTDTQYF.

This clone was observed a handful of times. The gene calls are TRBV29-1 and TRBJ2-1, with 10 positions matching TRBD1. Losses at the gene ends were 7 bases for V and 4 bases for J; bases not matched to a gene: 7. Germline V gene data show CDR1 as SQVTM and CDR2 as ANQGSEA. The length of the CDR3 is 14 residues. Written as DNA, the CDR3 is TGCAGCGCCGAACGGACAGGGGGTTACAATGAGCAGTTCTTC. This sequence encodes CSAERTGGYNEQFF.